This T cell receptor beta chain was sequenced during a study of cytomegalovirus exposure and HLA in healthy donors. Comments on this clone: Its antigen is still unknown.

Overall study results and limits: Diagnosis of cytomegalovirus status made by the classifier reportedly showed high specificity and sensitivity. Likely technical artifact: a cluster of highly shared sequence variants.

PCR employed 60 Vbeta and 13 Jbeta primers. Assay: immunoSEQ multiplex PCR; the TCRdb copy retains only in-frame clones and omits some. The profile covers about 100,000 clones, with approximately 85% appearing a single time and about 4.9% taken by the ten largest. Nominally healthy donors provided the samples, though records likely missed some immune exposures. This CDR3 is built from 14 residues. CDR1 is SGHVS, CDR2 FQNEAQ, per germline. V was trimmed by 0 bases and J by 4 bases, leaving 9 bases between them. The sequencing sample was made of PBMCs. The TCR comes from a man aged 40-49 years in good health and CMV-seropositive. This chain uses TRBV7-8 with TRBJ1-2; D ambiguous. CDR3 sequence: CASSLAEGSYGYTF. The CDR3 DNA reads as TGTGCCAGCAGCTTAGCGGAGGGCTCCTATGGCTACACCTTC.